The source of this T cell receptor beta chain is a study of blood T cell repertoires in COVID-19. The table lists this clone with a few counts. In the original workflow: How many nucleated cells were present was estimated from reference gene primer amplification. Assay used: immunoSEQ multiplex PCR; TCRdb lists only in-frame clones, some missing. The DNA gave D and trimming, while V, J and clone size come from that table. The table shows 150,000 to 200,000 clones, with approximately 87% occurring only once. This receptor was obtained from a woman in her seventies with COVID-19, enrolled during active disease. The sample comprised peripheral blood.

The CDR3 spells CAISGERGGTDTQYF. CDR3 bases: TGTGCCATCAGTGGTGAGCGGGGGGGCACAGATACGCAGTATTTT. The chain joins TRBV10-3 to TRBJ2-3; 9 nucleotides agree with TRBD2. The CDR3 length is 15 residues. The V and J ends lost 4 bases and 1 base, in that order; junction bases with no gene match: 3. Germline assignment: CDR1 ENHRY and CDR2 SYGVKD.